These 3 T cell receptor beta chains were all obtained from the same sample, sequenced in a study of beta chain features in type 1 diabetes. Expressed TCRB transcripts got sequenced, as all isolated RNA was reverse transcribed. Only in-frame clones appear in the TCRdb table, and some are missing; sequencing was by immunoSEQ multiplex PCR. The sample comprises approximately 280,000 clones, 14% to 15% of which are singletons, and 0.015% to 0.017% rests with the top ten. The study, taken as a whole, reports: All four CD4+ subsets from Type 1 diabetes patients carried moderately but significantly shorter TCRB CDR3s.

The antigens of these receptors remain unknown. The specimen was naive CD4+ T cells from blood. All receptors come from a man between 18 and 29 years old with type 1 diabetes.

The chain couples TRBV5-1 to TRBJ2-3, with D possibly matching TRBD2 (6 bases). This CDR3 contains 14 residues. The V end lost 4 bases, the J end lost 1 base, and 10 bases lay between the germline ends. Germline CDR1 and CDR2: SGHRS and YFSETQ. CDR3 sequence reads: CASSIQRGTDTQYF. CDR3 nucleotide sequence: TGCGCCAGCAGCATACAGCGGGGCACAGATACGCAGTATTTT.

This clone was seen only a few times. J is TRBJ2-1 and V is TRBV30; D may be TRBD1 (5 bases). The V end was cut by 5 bases, the J end by 0 bases, with 14 bases between. This CDR3 is built from 15 residues. CDR1 and CDR2 (germline): GTSNPN, SVGIG (reference sequence). CDR3 loop: CAWRRSRASYNEQFF. CDR3 bases: TGTGCCTGGCGACGGAGCAGGGCCTCCTACAATGAGCAGTTCTTC.

This chain joins TRBV12-5 and TRBJ2-1; 12 bases are shared with TRBD2. CDR3 length: 17 residues. Germline lookup yields CDR1 LGHNT and CDR2 FRNRAP. After removal of 3 bases from V and 0 bases from J, the junction contained 3 bases not matched to a gene. The chain's CDR3 is CASGFPTSGSSYNEQFF. The CDR3 DNA sequence: TGTGCTAGTGGTTTTCCGACTAGCGGGAGCTCCTACAATGAGCAGTTCTTC.